The 27 T cell receptor beta chains listed next were all sequenced from one sample in a study of T cells in Graves' hyperthyroidism and ophthalmopathy. Authors of the study amplified TCR beta CDR3 regions from RNA transcripts. When the TCR CDR3 underwent first-round RT-PCR, the HTBI primer set was used. One entry per CDR3 protein results from TCRdb running MiXCR on the multiplex PCR reads. The data show approximately 600,000 distinct CDR3 sequences, about 20% seen once. Source material: blood. The receptors derive from a man aged 30-40 years with Graves' ophthalmopathy.

The chain carries TRBV28 and TRBJ2-1; D unresolved. Germline CDR1 reads MDHEN; CDR2 reads SYDVKM. This CDR3 contains 11 residues. The germline V and J ends were trimmed by 4 bases and 7 bases, with 5 bases remaining between them. The DNA of the CDR3 is TGTGCCAGCAGTTATAAGAATGAGCAGTTCTTC. Its translation: CASSYKNEQFF.

The sample holds many counts of this clonotype. The CDR3 reads CASSSPMSSYNSPLHF. The CDR3 region has the DNA TGTGCCAGCAGCTCCCCGATGAGCTCCTATAATTCACCCCTCCACTTT. This chain joins TRBV11-2 and TRBJ1-6; the D is unclear. CDR3 length: 16 amino acids. V lost 4 bases and J lost 0, with 10 bases in between. The germline CDR1 and CDR2 sequences are SGHAT and FQNNGV.

This chain uses TRBV28 with TRBJ2-1; 7 positions agree with TRBD2. The J segment lost 2 bases and the V segment lost 3 bases, leaving 1 base of the junction unmatched. The CDR3 runs to 14 residues. Germline CDR1 MDHEN, CDR2 SYDVKM. CDR3 sequence reads: CASSFSGPYNEQFF. The CDR3 bases are TGTGCCAGCAGTTTTAGCGGGCCCTACAATGAGCAGTTCTTC.

This clonotype was counted only a few times. This rearrangement joins TRBV7-2 to TRBJ2-1; D might be TRBD2 (6 bases). In germline, CDR1 is SGHTA, CDR2 FQGNSA. The CDR3 is 15 amino acids. With 1 base removed from V and 6 bases from J, the gap between germline ends came to 13 bases. CDR3 sequence reads: CASSLDAGSSNEQFF. In DNA form, the CDR3 reads TGTGCCAGCAGCTTAGATGCGGGGAGTAGCAATGAGCAGTTCTTC. The whole variable domain, remainder taken from reference TRBV7-2 and TRBJ2-1, is GAGVSQSPSNKVTEKGKDVELRCDPISGHTALYWYRQSLGQGLEFLIYFQGNSAPDKSGLPSDRFSAERTGGSVSTLTIQRTQQEDSAVYLCASSLDAGSSNEQFFGPGTRLTVL.

The V and J genes are TRBV6-2 or TRBV6-3 and TRBJ1-5; D ambiguous. Germline V gene sequence: CDR1 MNHEY, CDR2 SVGEGT. Trimming removed 2 bases at V and 2 bases at J, with 13 bases between. The CDR3 has 16 residues. CDR3 amino acids: CASSYGSPRGNQPQHF. CDR3 nucleotide sequence: TGTGCCAGCAGTTACGGTAGTCCAAGGGGCAATCAGCCCCAGCATTTT.

This clonotype was detected a few times. The CDR3 DNA reads as TGTGCCAGCAGCCAAGGAACTAGCGGGAGTACCGGGGAGCTGTTTTTT. Encoded protein: CASSQGTSGSTGELFF. The chain combines TRBV14 with TRBJ2-2, with 11 nucleotides matching TRBD2. J gave up 5 bases and V 1 base, and 3 bases lay outside the gene matches. In germline, CDR1 is SGHDN, CDR2 FVKESK. This CDR3 contains 16 residues. Supplemented by reference TRBV14 and TRBJ2-2, the full variable domain reads EAGVTQFPSHSVIEKGQTVTLRCDPISGHDNLYWYRRVMGKEIKFLLHFVKESKQDESGMPNNRFLAERTGGTYSTLKVQPAELEDSGVYFCASSQGTSGSTGELFFGEGSRLTVL.

This clonotype was observed a few times. J is TRBJ2-3 and V is TRBV25-1; D unresolved. This CDR3 region has 15 residues. Germline-derived CDR1 and CDR2 are MGHDK and SYGVNS. V was shortened by 5 bases and J by 2 bases, with 14 bases between the two germline ends. CDR3 residues: CASSTYEQSTDTQYF. CDR3 nucleotide sequence: TGTGCCAGCAGTACGTACGAGCAATCCACAGATACGCAGTATTTT. The full variable domain, with the rest looked up from reference TRBV25-1 and TRBJ2-3, is EADIYQTPRYLVIGTGKKITLECSQTMGHDKMYWYQQDPGMELHLIHYSYGVNSTEKGDLSSESTVSRIRTEHFPLTLESARPSHTSQYLCASSTYEQSTDTQYFGPGTRLTVL.

The sample holds a few counts of this clonotype. V gene TRBV7-2 combines with J gene TRBJ1-2; D perhaps matches TRBD1 (5 bases). Trimming shortened V by 5 bases and J by 3 bases, and 19 bases separated the two germline ends. Looked up from germline, CDR1 is SGHTA and CDR2 is FQGNSA. The CDR3 spans 16 residues. The CDR3 DNA follows: TGTGCCAGCAGCCCCGAGCGGGGCGGGATAGACTATGGCTACACCTTC. The encoded protein is CASSPERGGIDYGYTF.

This sequence joins TRBV4-1 and TRBJ1-4, with D hard to call. CDR1 is MGHRA, CDR2 YSYEKL, per germline. V lost 0 bases to trimming and J lost 7 bases, with 12 bases between them. The CDR3 is 15 residues long. The CDR3 DNA sequence: TGCGCCAGCAGCCAAGACGGGGTATCACTTGAAAAACTGTTTTTT. Translation: CASSQDGVSLEKLFF.

This clonotype was seen at least ten times. The V and J genes are TRBV2 and TRBJ2-1; D remains unclear. In germline, CDR1 is SNHLY, CDR2 FYNNEI. Trimming took off 8 bases at V and 7 bases at J, with 9 bases between the two ends. This CDR3 spans 11 amino acids. The CDR3 here is CASSGLNEQFF. The CDR3 bases are TGTGCCAGCTCGGGCCTGAATGAGCAGTTCTTC.

V usage is TRBV5-8 and J usage is TRBJ2-3, with D maybe TRBD2 (6 bases). Germline values: CDR1 SGHTS, CDR2 YDEGEE. The CDR3 has 17 amino acids. The V end lost 4 bases, the J end lost 4 bases, and 22 bases lay between the germline ends. Here the CDR3 DNA reads TGTGCCAGCAGCCCCCGGGTTCGTATCAGGGAGGCAGATACGCAGTATTTT. Its protein product is CASSPRVRIREADTQYF.

The genes are TRBV11-2 and TRBJ1-2; D gene ambiguous. The V gene lost 1 base and the J gene lost 2 bases, with 5 bases spanning the gap. CDR1 and CDR2 from the germline V gene are SGHAT and FQNNGV. The CDR3 totals 13 residues. The CDR3 spells CASSLAQNYGYTF. CDR3 DNA: TGTGCCAGCAGCTTAGCACAAAACTATGGCTACACCTTC.

This clonotype has a count of ten or more. The rearrangement joins TRBV27 to TRBJ1-2, with D perhaps TRBD1 (6 bases). This CDR3 is built from 15 residues. Deletions cut 1 base from V and 6 bases from J, with 15 bases between. Germline values: CDR1 MNHEY, CDR2 SMNVEV (reference sequence). The CDR3: CASSLLGAQVHGYTF. The CDR3 DNA is TGTGCCAGCAGTTTATTGGGGGCGCAGGTCCATGGCTACACCTTC.

As for this clonotype: The junction differs from germline at one of its ends, possibly a read error. The chain joins TRBV7-7 to TRBJ2-7; 7 nucleotides agree with TRBD1. The CDR3 runs to 15 residues. Germline V gives CDR1 SSHAT, CDR2 FNYEAQ (reference sequence). CDR3 sequence: CASSLRAGGSYEQYF. The CDR3, as DNA: TGTGCTAGCAGCTTAAGGGCAGGGGGATCCTACGAGCAGTACTTC.

This clonotype was observed a handful of times. The J gene is TRBJ2-1, the V gene TRBV6-2 or TRBV6-3, with 11 bases aligning to TRBD2. With V trimmed by 2 bases and J by 2 bases, 14 bases remained unmatched. Germline values: CDR1 MNHEY, CDR2 SVGEGT. This CDR3 spans 20 amino acids. The DNA of the CDR3 is TGTGCCAGCAGTTACCCTCATTACACTAGCGGGAGTAGAGCCTACAATGAGCAGTTCTTC. This translates into CASSYPHYTSGSRAYNEQFF.

This clonotype was counted only a few times. This chain uses TRBV7-8 with TRBJ1-4, with D possibly TRBD1 on 5 matching bases. Germline V gene sequence: CDR1 SGHVS, CDR2 FQNEAQ. Trimming took off 5 bases at V and 7 bases at J, with 14 bases between the two ends. This CDR3 has 14 residues. CDR3 sequence: CASSPTGGSEKLFF. The DNA of the CDR3 is TGTGCCAGCAGCCCCACAGGAGGGAGTGAAAAACTGTTTTTT. Together with reference TRBV7-8 and TRBJ1-4, the CDR3 gives the full variable domain: GAGVSQSPRYKVAKRGQDVALRCDPISGHVSLFWYQQALGQGPEFLTYFQNEAQLDKSGLPSDRFFAERPEGSVSTLKIQRTQQEDSAVYLCASSPTGGSEKLFFGSGTQLSVL.

The rearrangement links TRBV20-1 to TRBJ2-1, with a tentative D call TRBD2 (5 bases). Trimming stripped 6 bases from V and 9 bases from J, with 9 bases between. Germline loops: CDR1 DFQATT, CDR2 SNEGSKA (reference sequence). The CDR3 loop spans 10 amino acids. CDR3 in amino acids: CSAARAEQFF. In DNA form, the CDR3 reads TGCAGTGCGGCGCGGGCTGAGCAGTTCTTC.

The rearrangement uses TRBV10-3 and TRBJ2-5; either TRBD1 or TRBD2 may supply D (6 bases each). V lost 5 bases to trimming and J lost 7 bases, with 17 bases between them. Germline V gene data show CDR1 as ENHRY and CDR2 as SYGVKD. The CDR3 extends over 14 amino acids. The CDR3 nucleotides read TGTGCCATCAGTACGGGTTCCAAGGGGGGGACCCAGTACTTC. The encoded protein is CAISTGSKGGTQYF.

This chain joins TRBV11-2 and TRBJ1-4; TRBD1 matches at 7 bases. With V trimmed by 2 bases and J by 4 bases, 4 bases remained unmatched. Looked up from germline, CDR1 is SGHAT and CDR2 is FQNNGV. CDR3 length: 15 residues. The CDR3 is CASSLWGQYNEKLFF. The CDR3 coding sequence is TGTGCCAGCAGCTTATGGGGACAGTATAATGAAAAACTGTTTTTT.

This clonotype showed up just a few times. The rearrangement links TRBV5-1 to TRBJ1-1; D is undetermined. The CDR3 contains 14 residues. Trimming shortened V by 0 bases and J by 5 bases, and 11 bases separated the two germline ends. CDR1 and CDR2 from the germline V gene are SGHRS and YFSETQ. DNA for the CDR3: TGCGCCAGCAGCTTGGGAGGGCCCCGGACTGAAGCTTTCTTT. This translates into CASSLGGPRTEAFF.

This clonotype was picked up a small number of times. V gene TRBV19 combines with J gene TRBJ2-1, with D maybe TRBD2 (7 bases). Trimming took off 4 bases at V and 8 bases at J, with 18 bases between the two ends. CDR3 length equals 15 residues. Germline CDR1 is LNHDA and CDR2 is SQIVND (reference sequence). In DNA, the CDR3 is TGTGCCAGTAGTAGGGGGGGCGGGGGATTCCATGAGCAGTTCTTC. It is translated as CASSRGGGGFHEQFF. Filled out from reference TRBV19 and TRBJ2-1, the complete variable domain reads DGGITQSPKYLFRKEGQNVTLSCEQNLNHDAMYWYRQDPGQGLRLIYYSQIVNDFQKGDIAEGYSVSREKKESFPLTVTSAQKNPTAFYLCASSRGGGGFHEQFFGPGTRLTVL.

Concerning this clonotype: Compared with germline, one end of the junction differs, possibly owing to a read error. The chain is built from TRBV30 and TRBJ2-3, with unresolved D. The CDR3 has 15 amino acids. Germline lookup yields CDR1 GTSNPN and CDR2 SVGIG (reference sequence). CDR3 nucleotides: TGTGCCCGGAGTGTACAGAACGTATTCACAGATACGCAGTATTTT. Translating it yields CARSVQNVFTDTQYF.

This clonotype has a handful of counts. The chain recombines TRBV29-1 with TRBJ2-5, with 7 positions matching TRBD2. The CDR3 covers 12 residues. After removal of 5 bases from V and 4 bases from J, the junction contained 4 bases not matched to a gene. Germline assignment: CDR1 SQVTM and CDR2 ANQGSEA. CDR3 DNA sequence: TGCAGCGTTCATGGCGGGGGAGAGACCCAGTACTTC. This sequence encodes CSVHGGGETQYF.

This clonotype was detected ten times or more. The V gene is TRBV28, the J gene TRBJ2-7; weak D call: TRBD1 (6 bases). The CDR3 is 20 amino acids. Trimming took 5 bases from V and 3 from J, leaving 32 bases between them. From germline, CDR1 is MDHEN and CDR2 SYDVKM. The CDR3: CASSPIPEPWGDRFDYEQYF. CDR3 in DNA: TGTGCCAGCAGTCCCATTCCGGAACCTTGGGGTGACAGGTTCGACTACGAGCAGTACTTC.

This clonotype has a count of ten or more. The J gene is TRBJ2-1, the V gene TRBV20-1; D ambiguous. Deletions cut 5 bases from V and 10 bases from J, with 9 bases between. The V gene's germline CDR1 is DFQATT and CDR2 SNEGSKA (reference sequence). The CDR3 length is 10 residues. Here the CDR3 reads CSAPSDEQFF. CDR3 DNA: TGCAGTGCTCCAAGTGACGAGCAGTTCTTC.

The V call is TRBV20-1, the J call TRBJ2-1; 15 bases agree with TRBD2. J gave up 9 bases and V 0 bases, and 3 bases lay outside the gene matches. Germline CDR1 DFQATT, CDR2 SNEGSKA (reference sequence). The CDR3 loop spans 15 amino acids. The CDR3 spells CSAREGLAGGGEQFF. In DNA form, the CDR3 reads TGCAGTGCTAGAGAGGGACTAGCGGGAGGAGGTGAGCAGTTCTTC.

Concerning this clonotype itself: This may be a read error: a much more frequent sequence differs by one nucleotide. The CDR3 protein is CASSSRRKTNGVYEQYF. CDR3 sequence (DNA): TGTGCCAGCAGTTCCAGGCGGAAGACTAACGGAGTCTACGAGCAGTACTTC. The rearrangement uses TRBV28 and TRBJ2-7, with a tentative D call TRBD2 (5 bases). Germline V gene sequence: CDR1 MDHEN, CDR2 SYDVKM. CDR3 size: 17 residues. Trimming cost V 4 bases and J 3 bases, with 22 bases left between them. Together with reference TRBV28 and TRBJ2-7, the CDR3 gives the full variable domain: DVKVTQSSRYLVKRTGEKVFLECVQDMDHENMFWYRQDPGLGLRLIYFSYDVKMKEKGDIPEGYSVSREKKERFSLILESASTNQTSMYLCASSSRRKTNGVYEQYFGPGTRLTVT.